These 24 T cell receptor beta chains share one sample of origin, sequenced in a study of cytomegalovirus exposure and HLA in healthy donors. PCR involved 60 Vbeta and 13 Jbeta primers. Assay used: immunoSEQ multiplex PCR; TCRdb lists only in-frame clones, some missing. The table records some 150,000 clones, 79% of them present only once. Sequencing was performed on PBMCs. These receptors were taken from a human donor in good health.

The rearrangement uses TRBV7-9 and TRBJ2-2; 10 bases align to TRBD1. CDR3 length equals 16 residues. Germline-derived CDR1 and CDR2 are SEHNR and FQNEAQ (reference sequence). With 6 bases clipped from V and 4 bases from J, the junction kept 8 bases outside the gene matches. The CDR3 DNA is TGTGCCAGCAGTCTTATCCGGGACAGGGGCACCGGGGAGCTGTTTTTT. Protein: CASSLIRDRGTGELFF.

The J gene is TRBJ1-4, the V gene TRBV4-1; the match to TRBD1 covers 11 bases. CDR3 length: 16 amino acids. J lost 8 bases, V lost 1 base, and 6 bases had no gene match. Germline CDR1 MGHRA, CDR2 YSYEKL. The CDR3 loop reads CASSQGDRGFDEKLFF. In nucleotides, the CDR3 is TGCGCCAGCAGCCAAGGGGACAGGGGGTTTGACGAAAAACTGTTTTTT.

This chain connects TRBV9 to TRBJ2-1; 12 bases are a match to TRBD2. Per the germline V gene, CDR1 is SGDLS and CDR2 is YYNGEE. The CDR3 has 18 amino acids. Trimming at V came to 0 bases and at J to 4 bases, leaving 8 bases not matched to a gene. Here the CDR3 reads CASSVGPSGGAGYNEQFF. CDR3 DNA: TGTGCCAGCAGCGTAGGTCCTAGCGGGGGGGCAGGGTACAATGAGCAGTTCTTC.

V gene TRBV9 combines with J gene TRBJ1-4; 9 positions match TRBD1. V lost 2 bases to trimming and J lost 7 bases; unmatched junction nucleotides: 12. CDR3 length: 17 amino acids. The V gene's germline CDR1 is SGDLS and CDR2 YYNGEE. The CDR3 nucleotides are TGTGCCAGCAGCGTCGGGACAGGGAAGGGGCTCGGTGAAAAACTGTTTTTT. This codes for CASSVGTGKGLGEKLFF.

J is TRBJ2-1 and V is TRBV19, with TRBD2 matching 8 bases. The V segment lost 6 bases and the J segment 8 bases; nucleotides outside the gene matches: 12. Germline V gene data show CDR1 as LNHDA and CDR2 as SQIVND (reference sequence). The CDR3 runs 15 residues. In DNA form, the CDR3 reads TGTGCCAGTAGGACCCGGGGGCGGGAGGTGGATGAGCAGTTCTTC. This translates into CASRTRGREVDEQFF.

The chain uses TRBV28 and TRBJ2-1; no clear D. In germline, CDR1 is MDHEN, CDR2 SYDVKM. With 6 bases removed from V and 8 bases from J, the gap between germline ends came to 14 bases. The CDR3 is 13 amino acids. The CDR3 sequence: CASRLPVVDEQFF. Written as DNA, the CDR3 is TGTGCCAGCAGGCTACCCGTAGTCGATGAGCAGTTCTTC.

This clone was counted a single time. The chain has TRBV28 and TRBJ2-7; 8 bases are a match to TRBD1. CDR3 length: 16 amino acids. Trimming removed 4 bases from V and 0 bases from J; junction bases left unmatched: 8. The germline V gene has CDR1 MDHEN and CDR2 SYDVKM. Here the CDR3 DNA reads TGTGCCAGCAGTTCTTCCGGGGGACAGGTCTCCTACGAGCAGTACTTC. Its protein product is CASSSSGGQVSYEQYF.

This chain connects TRBV12-5 to TRBJ1-2; TRBD1 is a possible D gene (6 bases). In germline, CDR1 is LGHNT, CDR2 FRNRAP. Trimming shortened V by 2 bases and J by 3 bases, and 10 bases separated the two germline ends. This CDR3 is 14 amino acids long. Here the CDR3 reads CASGLIQGYYGYTF. The DNA for the CDR3 is TGTGCTAGTGGTTTGATCCAGGGGTACTATGGCTACACCTTC. Looking up the rest from reference TRBV12-5 and TRBJ1-2 gives the full variable domain: DARVTQTPRHKVTEMGQEVTMRCQPILGHNTVFWYRQTMMQGLELLAYFRNRAPLDDSGMPKDRFSAEMPDATLATLKIQPSEPRDSAVYFCASGLIQGYYGYTFGSGTRLTVV.

This clone was seen a few times. This chain uses TRBV5-6 with TRBJ1-4, with D maybe TRBD1 (5 bases). Trimming shortened V by 4 bases and J by 8 bases, and 15 bases separated the two germline ends. CDR3 length equals 14 residues. Germline V gives CDR1 SGHDT, CDR2 YYEEEE. The CDR3 DNA reads as TGTGCCAGCAGCCCTCCGGGCAGGGTCGAAAAACTGTTTTTT. It translates to CASSPPGRVEKLFF.

This chain joins TRBV27 and TRBJ2-7; the match to TRBD2 covers 11 bases. Germline loops: CDR1 MNHEY, CDR2 SMNVEV (reference sequence). Trimming removed 3 bases from V and 4 bases from J; junction bases left unmatched: 5. The CDR3 has 15 amino acids. CDR3 loop: CASSLRASGRYEQYF. The CDR3 bases are TGTGCCAGCAGTTTGAGGGCTAGCGGGAGGTACGAGCAGTACTTC.

As DNA, the CDR3 is TGTGCCAGCAATCTACGGGGGGATGGCGAGACCCAGTACTTC. Residues: CASNLRGDGETQYF. This sequence joins TRBV6-6 and TRBJ2-5, with TRBD2 matching 7 bases. Losses at the gene ends were 7 bases for V and 5 bases for J; bases not matched to a gene: 10. This CDR3 has 14 amino acids. Germline CDR1 and CDR2: MNHNY and SVGAGI (reference sequence).

The rearrangement links TRBV7-6 to TRBJ1-1; D is ambiguous. The CDR3 totals 12 residues. V was shortened by 5 bases and J by 6 bases, with 10 bases between the two germline ends. CDR1 and CDR2 (germline): SGHVS, FNYEAQ. In DNA, the CDR3 is TGTGCCAGCAGCGCAGGACTGTCTGAAGCTTTCTTT. It specifies CASSAGLSEAFF.

J is TRBJ2-5 and V is TRBV12-2; the table's D call TRBD1 went unverified against the DNA. TRBV12-2 has pseudogene status. There are 15 residues in the CDR3. The CDR3 protein is CASRLARDRSETQYF. The CDR3 bases are TGTGCAAGTCGCTTAGCGCGGGACAGATCAGAGACCCAGTACTTC.

There are a few counts of this clone. The rearrangement links TRBV6-6 to TRBJ1-1; possible D gene TRBD1, 5 bases. The germline V gene has CDR1 MNHNY and CDR2 SVGAGI (reference sequence). This CDR3 is 14 amino acids long. Trimming removed 6 bases from V and 2 bases from J, with 13 bases in between. The CDR3 bases are TGTGCCAGCAGCCTAGACAGATCTAACACTGAAGCTTTCTTT. It encodes CASSLDRSNTEAFF.

CDR3 sequence: CASSPLAGQFYEQYF. In DNA, the CDR3 is TGTGCCAGCAGCCCCCTAGCGGGACAGTTCTACGAGCAGTACTTC. The chain couples TRBV11-2 to TRBJ2-7; 9 nucleotides match TRBD2. This CDR3 is built from 15 residues. CDR1 and CDR2 from the germline V gene are SGHAT and FQNNGV. Trimming cost V 5 bases and J 3 bases; bases outside gene matches: 8.

The gene calls are TRBV27 and TRBJ1-1, with D uncertain. Germline CDR1 reads MNHEY; CDR2 reads SMNVEV (reference sequence). Trimming shortened V by 0 bases and J by 11 bases, and 10 bases separated the two germline ends. The CDR3 loop spans 12 amino acids. In nucleotides, the CDR3 is TGTGCCAGCAGTTTATCTCCGCCTAGCGCTTTCTTT. Its protein is CASSLSPPSAFF.

The chain uses TRBV7-3 and TRBJ1-1, with TRBD1 matching over 8 bases. CDR3 length: 15 amino acids. V was clipped by 5 bases and J by 1 base; unmatched bases: 6. The germline V gene encodes CDR1 SGHTA and CDR2 FQGTGA. In nucleotides, the CDR3 is TGTGCCAGCAGCACCCATGGACAGGGGAACACTGAAGCTTTCTTT. Protein: CASSTHGQGNTEAFF. Supplemented by reference TRBV7-3 and TRBJ1-1, the full variable domain reads GAGVSQTPSNKVTEKGKYVELRCDPISGHTALYWYRQSLGQGPEFLIYFQGTGAADDSGLPNDRFFAVRPEGSVSTLKIQRTERGDSAVYLCASSTHGQGNTEAFFGQGTRLTVV.

This chain joins TRBV19 and TRBJ1-1; D gene uncertain. The V gene lost 7 bases and the J gene lost 7 bases, with 22 bases spanning the gap. The CDR3 contains 15 residues. The germline V gene has CDR1 LNHDA and CDR2 SQIVND (reference sequence). The CDR3 DNA reads as TGTGCCAGTACTTCCACCTCCCTGGGGAGAGTTGAAGCTTTCTTT. Its protein product is CASTSTSLGRVEAFF.

This chain connects TRBV6-5 to TRBJ2-7, with 9 bases fitting TRBD1. CDR1 and CDR2 (germline): MNHEY, SVGAGI. The CDR3 consists of 14 residues. V gave up 6 bases and J gave up 1 base; unmatched junction bases: 4. CDR3 residues: CASSSGTGSYEQYF. The CDR3 DNA reads as TGTGCCAGCAGCTCCGGGACAGGGTCCTACGAGCAGTACTTC.

J is TRBJ2-1 and V is TRBV5-4, with TRBD1 matching over 7 bases. The CDR3 has 18 amino acids. Germline V gene lookup returns CDR1 SGHNT and CDR2 YYREEE (reference sequence). V lost 7 bases, J lost 2 bases, and 18 bases stayed unmatched. The CDR3 spells CASADSGLRDSPYNEQFF. The CDR3 DNA sequence: TGTGCCAGCGCCGACTCCGGACTGAGGGACAGCCCCTACAATGAGCAGTTCTTC.

CDR3 nucleotides: TGCGCCAGCAGCCAAGGGGGGCTAGCGGGAGTGGGCACCGGGGAGCTGTTTTTT. This sequence encodes CASSQGGLAGVGTGELFF. V is TRBV4-1 and J is TRBJ2-2; 10 positions agree with TRBD2. V shed 1 base and J 4 bases; nucleotides not matched to a gene: 9. Germline V lookup: CDR1 MGHRA, CDR2 YSYEKL. CDR3 length: 18 residues.

This clone occurred once. The chain employs TRBV10-3 and TRBJ2-3; possibly TRBD2 for D (6 bases). In germline, CDR1 is ENHRY, CDR2 SYGVKD. The CDR3 contains 14 residues. V dropped 10 bases and J dropped 0 bases, with 14 bases sitting between them. CDR3 amino acids: CATKLATSTDTQYF. CDR3 coding DNA: TGTGCCACCAAACTAGCAACAAGCACAGATACGCAGTATTTT.

The J gene is TRBJ2-3, the V gene TRBV18; 9 bases agree with TRBD2. V was clipped by 0 bases and J by 8 bases; unmatched bases: 9. The CDR3 spans 16 residues. Germline CDR1 reads KGHSH; CDR2 reads LQKENI. The CDR3 loop reads CASSPPSSGRVGTQYF. The CDR3 coding sequence is TGTGCCAGCTCACCACCGAGTAGCGGGAGAGTCGGTACGCAGTATTTT.

This clone was observed a single time. The chain has TRBV2 and TRBJ1-4, with D unresolved. Germline CDR1 and CDR2: SNHLY and FYNNEI. Between the trimmed V and J ends, which lost 8 bases and 7 bases, there was a span of 11 bases. CDR3 length: 12 residues. The chain's CDR3 is CASRHSGEKLFF. CDR3 coding DNA: TGTGCCAGCCGACACTCCGGTGAAAAACTGTTTTTT.